These T cell receptor beta chains were read from a single sample in a study of identical twins. MiXCR was run by TCRdb on the 5' RACE reads, yielding one entry per CDR3 protein. The sample has a few hundred thousand distinct CDR3 sequences, about 8.9% seen once. Another study also made use of these data, one on yellow fever vaccine responses in identical twins.

Sequencing input: memory (CD45RO+) T cells sorted from blood. These receptors originate from a woman younger than 35 in good health. Each CDR3 is given with its conserved first and last residue. A D gene is named only where the DNA matches it firmly. Only part of the rows carry a size: once, few, many, or a class if the clone is expanded.

CDR3	DNA	D	V	J	size	length
CASSVDGHNYGYTF	TGTGCCAGCAGCGTAGATGGACACAACTATGGCTACACCTTC	NA	TRBV9	TRBJ1-2	NA	14
CASSEVAGELFF	TGTGCCAGCAGCGAAGTGGCCGGGGAGCTGTTTTTT	NA	TRBV3-1	TRBJ2-2	many	12
CASSQEGGGRRDNEQFF	TGTGCCAGCAGCCAAGAGGGGGGCGGGAGGAGGGACAATGAGCAGTTCTTC	TRBD2	TRBV4-2	TRBJ2-1	many	17
CASSWDTYNEQFF	TGTGCCAGCAGCTGGGACACATACAATGAGCAGTTCTTC	NA	TRBV5-4	TRBJ2-1	NA	13
CASSYGTGETQYF	TGTGCCAGCAGTTATGGGACAGGCGAGACCCAGTACTTC	TRBD1	TRBV12-3/TRBV12-4	TRBJ2-5	few	13
CASSLAGGGEQFF	TGTGCCAGCAGCTTAGCGGGGGGGGGCGAGCAGTTCTTC	NA	TRBV11-1	TRBJ2-1	NA	13
CASSEAGGSGETQYF	TGTGCCAGCAGCGAGGCAGGGGGTTCGGGGGAGACCCAGTACTTC	TRBD1	TRBV9	TRBJ2-5	few	15
CSAKGAGDAEAFF	TGCAGTGCGAAAGGGGCGGGGGACGCTGAAGCTTTCTTT	NA	TRBV20-1	TRBJ1-1	few	13
CATSDFQGQETQYF	TGTGCCACCAGTGATTTTCAGGGACAAGAGACCCAGTACTTC	NA	TRBV24-1	TRBJ2-5	few	14
CASSPTIVLAGYSETQYF	TGTGCCAGCAGCCCTACAATTGTACTAGCGGGATACTCGGAGACCCAGTACTTC	TRBD2	TRBV7-6	TRBJ2-5	many	18
CASSEASGGASEQFF	TGTGCCAGCAGTGAAGCGAGCGGGGGGGCGAGTGAGCAGTTCTTC	TRBD2	TRBV6-1	TRBJ2-1	NA	15
CSAKGGNTEAFF	TGCAGTGCTAAAGGGGGGAACACTGAAGCTTTCTTT	NA	TRBV20-1	TRBJ1-1	few	12
CSARVRVNEQFF	TGCAGTGCTAGAGTCAGGGTCAATGAGCAGTTCTTC	NA	TRBV20-1	TRBJ2-1	NA	12
CASRTGDRGNSPLHF	TGTGCCAGCAGAACAGGGGACAGAGGGAATTCACCCCTCCACTTT	TRBD1	TRBV12-3/TRBV12-4	TRBJ1-6	many	15
CASSHGVLLNEQFF	TGTGCCAGCAGCCACGGAGTACTTCTGAATGAGCAGTTCTTC	NA	TRBV14	TRBJ2-1	many	14
CASKTRSQETQYF	TGCGCCAGCAAGACTAGGAGTCAAGAGACCCAGTACTTC	NA	TRBV10-2	TRBJ2-5	NA	13
CSVGRGSYEQYF	TGCAGTGTTGGGCGGGGGAGCTACGAGCAGTACTTC	TRBD2	TRBV20-1	TRBJ2-7	few	12
CSARWPGSNEQFF	TGCAGTGCTAGATGGCCCGGAAGCAATGAGCAGTTCTTC	NA	TRBV20-1	TRBJ2-1	few	13
CASSLVAQETQYF	TGTGCCAGCAGCTTAGTAGCCCAAGAGACCCAGTACTTC	NA	TRBV7-6	TRBJ2-5	NA	13
CASSLRVAGGRNGYEQYF	TGTGCCAGCAGTTTACGGGTAGCGGGAGGGCGAAACGGGTACGAGCAGTACTTC	TRBD2	TRBV12-3/TRBV12-4	TRBJ2-7	few	18
CASSLGLGNKETQYF	TGTGCCAGCAGCTTAGGTTTGGGGAATAAAGAGACCCAGTACTTC	NA	TRBV11-3	TRBJ2-5	NA	15
CASNRGGIEKLFF	TGTGCCAGCAATCGTGGCGGGATTGAAAAACTGTTTTTT	NA	TRBV28	TRBJ1-4	few	13
CSPTSGQGGGYTF	TGCAGCCCCACATCAGGGCAGGGTGGTGGCTACACCTTC	NA	TRBV20-1	TRBJ1-2	many	13
CASSQKYNEQFF	TGTGCCAGTAGCCAGAAATACAATGAGCAGTTCTTC	NA	TRBV19	TRBJ2-1	few	12
CASSLGPGQGYNEQFF	TGCGCCAGCAGCTTGGGCCCGGGACAGGGGTACAATGAGCAGTTCTTC	TRBD1	TRBV5-1	TRBJ2-1	many	16
CATSRGRTGLYGYTF	TGTGCCACCAGCAGAGGAAGGACAGGGCTCTATGGCTACACCTTC	TRBD1	TRBV15	TRBJ1-2	many	15
CASSPGTETQYF	TGTGCCAGCAGCCCAGGGACAGAGACCCAGTACTTC	NA	TRBV6-5	TRBJ2-5	few	12
CASRLAGDNEQFF	TGTGCCAGCCGACTAGCGGGAGACAATGAGCAGTTCTTC	TRBD2	TRBV5-5	TRBJ2-1	many	13
CAIDRVNTEAFF	TGTGCCATAGACAGGGTTAACACTGAAGCTTTCTTT	TRBD1	TRBV2	TRBJ1-1	NA	12
CASSIPTRVSYNEQFF	TGTGCCAGTAGTATCCCCACTAGGGTCTCCTACAATGAGCAGTTCTTC	NA	TRBV19	TRBJ2-1	NA	16
CSVGTVATVLANSPLHF	TGCAGCGTTGGGACAGTCGCTACTGTCCTAGCTAATTCACCCCTCCACTTT	NA	TRBV29-1	TRBJ1-6	NA	17
CSASQRETQYF	TGCAGTGCTAGTCAGCGGGAAACGCAGTATTTT	TRBD2	TRBV20-1	TRBJ2-3	many	11
CASSPERRDLNEQFF	TGTGCCAGCAGCCCCGAGAGGCGGGACCTTAATGAGCAGTTCTTC	NA	TRBV11-3	TRBJ2-1	NA	15
CASRGREGSYNEQFF	TGTGCCAGCCGGGGGCGGGAGGGATCCTACAATGAGCAGTTCTTC	TRBD2	TRBV6-1	TRBJ2-1	few	15
CASSYQGDEQFF	TGTGCCAGCAGTTACCAGGGGGATGAGCAGTTCTTC	TRBD1	TRBV6-5	TRBJ2-1	many	12
CASRADRTGNTIYF	TGTGCCAGCAGGGCGGACAGAACTGGAAACACCATATATTTT	NA	TRBV6-1	TRBJ1-3	NA	14